This T cell receptor beta chain originates from a study of glioma-infiltrating T cells. CDR3 length: 15 amino acids. Germline lookup yields CDR1 SGHRS and CDR2 YFSETQ. Deletions cut 3 bases from V and 2 bases from J, with 13 bases between. TCR alpha and beta CDR3 regions were amplified from RNA using iRepertoire nested multiplex PCR. A single record per CDR3 protein comes from TCRdb applying MiXCR to the multiplex PCR reads. The sample yields about 190,000 distinct CDR3 sequences, approximately 30% seen once. This clonotype occurred once. The chain links TRBV5-1 to TRBJ2-3; D might be TRBD1 or TRBD2, each matching 5 bases. Material for sequencing was glioma tissue, nonneoplastic brain tissue, or PBMCs (not recorded which). The receptor's source is a human donor with low-grade glioma or glioblastoma, undergoing nonglioma brain surgery, or in good health (not recorded which). DNA for the CDR3: TGCGCCAGCAGCTACTCCGGGGCCGACACAGATACGCAGTATTTT. It yields the protein CASSYSGADTDTQYF.